This TCR beta chain was recovered during a study of tumor-infiltrating lymphocytes in primary liver carcinoma. This clonotype was detected only a few times. What it binds is unknown. Germline V gene sequence: CDR1 SGDLS, CDR2 YYNGEE. Trimming removed 1 base from V and 7 bases from J, with 14 bases in between. CDR3 size: 14 residues. Findings and limits, study-wide: Tumor-adjacent and tumor-blood pairs displayed less overlap than did pairs of tumor regions. Tumor top-250-clone fraction significantly exceeded that of blood (p = 0.039).

Total RNA and DNA came together from approximately 20-30 mg of bulk tissue without cell sorting. From approximately 550 ng of total RNA, TCR beta-specific cDNA was reverse-transcribed using a constant-region primer. Library construction for TCR beta comprised three nested multiplex PCR rounds performed with slightly modified ARM-PCR. Each of the first two PCR rounds ran approximately 10 cycles with TRBV1-TRBV30 forward and C-beta reverse primers. TCRdb recomputed calls from the multiplex PCR reads with MiXCR, one row per CDR3 protein. The sample includes over 100,000 distinct CDR3 sequences, nearly 70% of them seen just once.

V usage is TRBV9 and J usage is TRBJ1-1; possible D gene TRBD1, 5 bases. Material: tumor-adjacent normal liver tissue. This receptor was taken from a woman in her sixties or seventies with primary liver carcinoma and hepatitis B virus infection. CDR3 nucleotides: TGTGCCAGCAGCGTACTTGGGACCTCCCATGAAGCTTTCTTT. This gives the protein CASSVLGTSHEAFF.